Listed below are T cell receptor beta chains from one sample, sequenced in a study of T-cell reconstitution after alpha-beta-depleted transplantation in children. TCRdb analysed the PCR reads with MiXCR anew, one entry per CDR3 protein. The repertoire consists of around 670,000 distinct CDR3 sequences, with roughly 13% occurring once and the leading ten covering around 0.8%. Sequenced material: PBMCs, taken before TCRalphabeta/CD19-depleted stem cell transplant. The receptor set was obtained from a girl under 10 years old with congenital amegakaryocytic thrombocytopenia, due to receive a stem cell transplant. Both conserved end residues are part of each CDR3. D genes are given only for firm matches. Clone size is not always given. Where it is, it says once, few, many or a class for expanded clones.

clone_size,v_call,j_call,d_call,cdr3_nt,cdr3_aa
.,TRBV2,TRBJ1-4,TRBD1,TGTGCCACCACCGGGACAGACGTCGAAAAACTGTTTTTT,CATTGTDVEKLFF
.,TRBV27,TRBJ2-3,.,TGTGCCAGCAGTTTGGCGGACCGGACAGATACGCAGTATTTT,CASSLADRTDTQYF
few,TRBV5-1,TRBJ2-7,TRBD1,TGCGCCAGCAGCTTGAACCGGGACAGGAGCTACGAGCAGTACTTC,CASSLNRDRSYEQYF
many,TRBV12-3/TRBV12-4,TRBJ1-1,.,TGTGCCAGCAGTTTCCCAACTAGGGGGGGACCGAACACTGAAGCTTTCTTT,CASSFPTRGGPNTEAFF
.,TRBV4-1,TRBJ1-1,TRBD1,TGCGCCAGCAGCCAGACCCAGGGGGCTAGTACTGAAGCTTTCTTT,CASSQTQGASTEAFF
few,TRBV18,TRBJ2-7,.,TGTGCCAGCTCACCCGGGAGACGTTACGAGCAGTACTTC,CASSPGRRYEQYF
many,TRBV20-1,TRBJ1-1,.,TGCAGTGCAGGGTTTGTAAACACTGAAGCTTTCTTT,CSAGFVNTEAFF
many,TRBV20-1,TRBJ2-1,TRBD2,TGCAGTGCCCCACCTCTAGCGGGCTACAATGAGCAGTTCTTC,CSAPPLAGYNEQFF
many,TRBV5-1,TRBJ1-2,.,TGCGCCAGCAGCCTTGGAGCTAACTATGGCTACACCTTC,CASSLGANYGYTF
.,TRBV20-1,TRBJ2-7,.,TGCAGTGTCCGGCGAGGGATCCACGAGCAGTACTTC,CSVRRGIHEQYF
many,TRBV12-3/TRBV12-4,TRBJ2-2,.,TGTGCCAGCCGTAGCCGACCGGTCGGGGAGCTGTTTTTT,CASRSRPVGELFF
many,TRBV6-7,TRBJ1-2,.,TGTGCCAGCAGTCCCGGCCCTCTCTATGGCTACACCTTC,CASSPGPLYGYTF
.,TRBV4-1,TRBJ2-1,.,TGCCCCAGCAGCCCCGGGAGCTCCTACAATGAGCAGTTCTTC,CPSSPGSSYNEQFF
few,TRBV29-1,TRBJ2-5,.,TGCAGCGGCCGGGACATTAGTATCGAAGAGACCCAGTACTTC,CSGRDISIEETQYF